This passage covers 19 T cell receptor beta chains from one sample sequenced in a study of blood T cell repertoires in COVID-19. Sequencing used immunoSEQ multiplex PCR; TCRdb keeps in-frame clones, though not all of them. Of 68,000 or so clones detected, around 87% appear once; the ten largest clones hold 2.5% to 3%. Sequencing was performed on peripheral blood. These receptors were obtained from a man aged 45 to 65 with acute or convalescent COVID-19.

This clone came up once. The V call is TRBV4-1, the J call TRBJ2-1; 8 positions match TRBD1. The CDR3 length is 17 residues. The J segment lost 6 bases and the V segment lost 3 bases, leaving 13 bases of the junction unmatched. In germline, CDR1 is MGHRA, CDR2 YSYEKL. CDR3 region: CASSQESGTGQGNEQFF. The CDR3, as DNA: TGCGCCAGCAGCCAGGAATCCGGGACAGGACAGGGCAATGAGCAGTTCTTC.

J is TRBJ2-2 and V is TRBV7-2; possibly TRBD2 for D (5 bases). This CDR3 is 15 amino acids long. With 5 bases removed from V and 4 bases from J, the gap between germline ends came to 14 bases. CDR1 is SGHTA and CDR2 is FQGNSA in the germline V gene. The CDR3 here is CASSQDTRGTGELFF. As DNA, the CDR3 is TGTGCCAGCAGCCAAGACACCCGGGGCACCGGGGAGCTGTTTTTT.

V usage is TRBV9 and J usage is TRBJ2-3; TRBD2 matches at 7 bases. Germline V gene lookup returns CDR1 SGDLS and CDR2 YYNGEE. V shed 0 bases, J shed 7 bases, and the junction held 14 bases outside the gene matches. The CDR3 totals 17 residues. The CDR3 DNA follows: TGTGCCAGCAGCGTAGGAACTAGCGTGTCATGGGTTCATACGCAGTATTTT. Residues: CASSVGTSVSWVHTQYF.

This chain joins TRBV19 and TRBJ1-5; D is ambiguous. V was trimmed by 2 bases and J by 1 base, leaving 18 bases between them. Germline-derived CDR1 and CDR2 are LNHDA and SQIVND (reference sequence). This CDR3 has 18 residues. The CDR3 protein is CASSIRPSDFQSNQPQHF. The CDR3 nucleotides read TGTGCCAGTAGTATACGTCCGTCGGACTTTCAGAGCAATCAGCCCCAGCATTTT.

This chain uses TRBV2 with TRBJ2-1; 12 bases line up with TRBD1. V was clipped by 6 bases and J by 5 bases; unmatched bases: 5. The length of the CDR3 is 15 residues. Germline-derived CDR1 and CDR2 are SNHLY and FYNNEI. CDR3 bases: TGTGCCAGCAGGACGGGACAGGGGGCGAACAATGAGCAGTTCTTC. It is translated as CASRTGQGANNEQFF.

V gene TRBV3-1 (or the pseudogene TRBV3-2) combines with J gene TRBJ2-5; possible D gene TRBD1, 5 bases. CDR1 and CDR2 from the germline V gene are LGHDT and YNNKEL (reference sequence). This CDR3 is built from 14 residues. V was cut by 2 bases and J by 2 bases, with 9 bases left in between. The CDR3 spells CASSQKGVQETQYF. The CDR3 nucleotides are TGTGCCAGCAGCCAAAAAGGGGTACAAGAGACCCAGTACTTC.

Only one count was recorded for this clone. The chain recombines TRBV19 with TRBJ2-6, with 7 bases aligning to TRBD1. CDR3 length: 16 amino acids. Trimming at V came to 7 bases and at J to 0 bases, leaving 6 bases not matched to a gene. Per germline, CDR1 LNHDA and CDR2 SQIVND (reference sequence). This chain's CDR3 is CASTTGQISGANVLTF. CDR3 nucleotide sequence: TGTGCCAGTACCACGGGACAGATCTCTGGGGCCAACGTCCTGACTTTC. The full variable domain, completed using reference TRBV19 and TRBJ2-6, is DGGITQSPKYLFRKEGQNVTLSCEQNLNHDAMYWYRQDPGQGLRLIYYSQIVNDFQKGDIAEGYSVSREKKESFPLTVTSAQKNPTAFYLCASTTGQISGANVLTFGAGSRLTVL.

The CDR3 region is CASSLARRNTEAFF. CDR3 nucleotide sequence: TGTGCCAGCAGCTTAGCGCGGAGGAACACTGAAGCTTTCTTT. The V and J genes are TRBV7-2 and TRBJ1-1, with D hard to call. Germline V lookup: CDR1 SGHTA, CDR2 FQGNSA. The CDR3 sequence is 14 residues long. V was cut by 0 bases and J by 1 base, with 6 bases left in between.

The chain carries TRBV7-2 and TRBJ1-5, with D perhaps matching TRBD1 (6 bases). This CDR3 spans 14 amino acids. Germline V gene sequence: CDR1 SGHTA, CDR2 FQGNSA. Trimming removed 5 bases at V and 6 bases at J, with 14 bases between. The CDR3 nucleotides are TGTGCCAGCAGCCCTCACAGGGTTGGTCAGCCCCAGCATTTT. It specifies CASSPHRVGQPQHF.

The chain joins TRBV18 to TRBJ1-3, with 9 bases that match TRBD1. The V gene end was trimmed by 6 bases and the J gene end by 0 bases; junction bases not matched to a gene: 6. The CDR3 consists of 16 residues. Germline V CDR1 and CDR2: KGHSH, LQKENI. The CDR3: CASSPRQGGSGNTIYF. The CDR3 nucleotides are TGTGCCAGCTCCCCAAGACAGGGGGGCTCTGGAAACACCATATATTTT.

The chain carries TRBV6-2 or TRBV6-3 and TRBJ2-1; D gene uncertain. The V and J ends lost 4 bases and 1 base respectively, with 8 bases between them. The V gene's germline CDR1 is MNHEY and CDR2 SVGEGT. The CDR3 covers 14 residues. The CDR3 is CASSSEWSYNEQFF. In nucleotides, the CDR3 is TGTGCCAGCAGTTCCGAGTGGTCCTACAATGAGCAGTTCTTC.

J is TRBJ2-2 and V is TRBV24-1; 8 nucleotides line up with TRBD1. The CDR3 contains 16 residues. The trim removed 3 bases at V and 4 bases at J, leaving 6 bases unmatched. Germline CDR1 and CDR2: KGHDR and SFDVKD. The CDR3 nucleotides read TGTGCCACCAGTGATCACCAGGGGGCGAGCACCGGGGAGCTGTTTTTT. Amino acids: CATSDHQGASTGELFF.

This clone has only a few counts. The V gene is TRBV6-5, the J gene TRBJ1-2; 10 bases line up with TRBD1. The germline gives CDR1 MNHEY, CDR2 SVGAGI. V was clipped by 0 bases and J by 5 bases; unmatched bases: 3. The CDR3 sequence is 15 residues long. The CDR3 is CASSYSPGQGYGYTF. The CDR3 DNA reads TGTGCCAGCAGTTACTCCCCGGGACAGGGGTATGGCTACACCTTC.

This clone was counted a single time. No conserved phenylalanine or tryptophan is present at the end of the CDR3, so a read error is the likely explanation. Because the CDR3's place on the DNA is in doubt, the DNA is left out and the CDR3 is given as listed by TCRdb. This sequence joins TRBV6-2 or TRBV6-3 and TRBJ2-7; the D call in the table, TRBD1, was not verified against the DNA. 15 amino acids form the CDR3, both terminal residues included. CDR1 is MNHEY and CDR2 is SVGEGT in the germline V gene. CDR3 sequence: CASSSQGASGYPISA.

This clone occurred a few times. The rearrangement links TRBV5-1 to TRBJ1-4; D ambiguous. The V gene's germline CDR1 is SGHRS and CDR2 YFSETQ. This CDR3 comprises 15 residues. Trimming stripped 4 bases from V and 0 bases from J, with 10 bases between. CDR3 DNA: TGCGCCAGCAGCCGCCGGGAGCCAACTAATGAAAAACTGTTTTTT. Translating it yields CASSRREPTNEKLFF.

The chain combines TRBV7-3 with TRBJ2-3, with 13 bases identical to TRBD2. Germline V gene lookup returns CDR1 SGHTA and CDR2 FQGTGA. The CDR3 covers 15 residues. With 5 bases clipped from V and 7 bases from J, the junction kept 6 bases outside the gene matches. Written as DNA, the CDR3 is TGTGCCAGCAGCCCCGGACTAGCGGGAGTTAATACGCAGTATTTT. Translation gives CASSPGLAGVNTQYF.

The rearrangement uses TRBV14 and TRBJ1-2; D unresolved. Germline V gene lookup returns CDR1 SGHDN and CDR2 FVKESK. The CDR3 is 15 amino acids. Trimming stripped 0 bases from V and 4 bases from J, with 12 bases between. The CDR3 spells CASSQENSNFYGYTF. CDR3 in DNA: TGTGCCAGCAGCCAAGAAAACAGTAATTTCTATGGCTACACCTTC. Combining the CDR3 with reference TRBV14 and TRBJ1-2 gives the whole variable domain EAGVTQFPSHSVIEKGQTVTLRCDPISGHDNLYWYRRVMGKEIKFLLHFVKESKQDESGMPNNRFLAERTGGTYSTLKVQPAELEDSGVYFCASSQENSNFYGYTFGSGTRLTVV.

J is TRBJ1-5 and V is TRBV19, with D possibly being TRBD1 (6 bases). Trimming removed 5 bases at V and 3 bases at J, with 17 bases between. The CDR3 is made up of 16 amino acids. CDR1 is LNHDA and CDR2 is SQIVND in the germline V gene (reference sequence). CDR3 DNA sequence: TGTGCCAGTAGTTCCTTTCCAGGACAGTACAATCAGCCCCAGCATTTT. Translated: CASSSFPGQYNQPQHF.

The rearrangement joins TRBV7-8 to TRBJ1-5; 11 positions match TRBD1. After removal of 4 bases from V and 6 bases from J, the junction contained 11 bases not matched to a gene. This CDR3 is 17 amino acids long. Germline CDR1 is SGHVS and CDR2 is FQNEAQ. The CDR3 region is CASSSGPDRGPSQPQHF. The CDR3 region has the DNA TGTGCCAGCAGCTCAGGACCGGACAGGGGGCCCAGTCAGCCCCAGCATTTT.